This is a list of T cell receptor beta chains from one sample in a study of identical twins. A single record per CDR3 protein comes from TCRdb applying MiXCR to the 5' RACE reads. The table lists around 490,000 distinct CDR3 sequences, approximately 14% of them singletons. The sample also formed part of further work on yellow fever vaccine responses in identical twins.

Sample: CD4+ T cells sorted from blood. These receptors were obtained from a woman aged 18-35 years in good health. Each CDR3 is given with its conserved first and last residue. Fields, in order: J gene, V gene, D gene, clone size, CDR3 protein, CDR3 DNA. The D gene is left open where the match is weak. Size is omitted from some rows. Given values are once, few, many or a class for expanded clones.

TRBJ2-3	TRBV6-1	TRBD1	few	CASSGQGAGDTQYF	TGTGCCAGCAGTGGACAGGGGGCTGGAGATACGCAGTATTTT
TRBJ2-7	TRBV5-5	TRBD2	few	CASSPPGLAGAHEQYF	TGTGCCAGCAGCCCCCCAGGACTAGCGGGAGCCCACGAGCAGTACTTC
TRBJ1-1	TRBV29-1	NA	many	CSVGLVTEAFF	TGCAGCGTGGGTTTAGTCACTGAAGCTTTCTTT
TRBJ2-7	TRBV25-1	NA	NA	CAYQGWQQYF	TGTGCCTATCAGGGATGGCAGCAGTACTTC
TRBJ1-4	TRBV6-1	TRBD1	NA	CASTRQGGEKLFF	TGTGCCAGCACTCGACAGGGTGGTGAAAAACTGTTTTTT
TRBJ1-1	TRBV15	NA	NA	CATSRDSGSAEAFF	TGTGCCACCAGCAGAGATTCCGGGAGTGCTGAAGCTTTCTTT
TRBJ2-2	TRBV7-2	NA	few	CASSVVLELFF	TGTGCCAGCAGCGTTGTGCTGGAGCTGTTTTTT
TRBJ1-5	TRBV10-2	NA	few	CASSESSVNQPQHF	TGCGCCAGCAGTGAGTCGAGTGTTAATCAGCCCCAGCATTTT
TRBJ2-7	TRBV29-1	TRBD1	few	CSVRTGGNYEQYF	TGCAGCGTTAGGACAGGGGGGAACTACGAGCAGTACTTC
TRBJ2-3	TRBV6-1	NA	NA	CASSELFGSDTQYF	TGTGCCAGCAGTGAATTGTTCGGGTCAGATACGCAGTATTTT
TRBJ1-4	TRBV29-1	TRBD1	few	CSVDPGTENEKLFF	TGCAGCGTTGACCCCGGGACAGAAAATGAAAAACTGTTTTTT
TRBJ2-2	TRBV7-7	TRBD2	NA	CASSSGLAGGELFF	TGTGCCAGCAGCTCGGGACTAGCCGGCGGGGAGCTGTTTTTT
TRBJ2-5	TRBV12-3/TRBV12-4	NA	NA	CASSKGGFGQETQYF	TGTGCCAGCAGTAAAGGGGGTTTCGGCCAAGAGACCCAGTACTTC
TRBJ1-2	TRBV7-2	TRBD1	few	CASSAETGDYGYTF	TGTGCCAGCAGCGCCGAGACAGGGGACTATGGCTACACCTTC
TRBJ1-4	TRBV2	NA	few	CASSENGARGEKLFF	TGTGCCAGCAGTGAAAATGGGGCGCGGGGTGAAAAACTGTTTTTT
TRBJ1-5	TRBV20-1	TRBD1	few	CSASQGADQPQHF	TGCAGTGCTAGTCAGGGGGCGGATCAGCCCCAGCATTTT
TRBJ1-1	TRBV18	NA	NA	CASSPEQGNTEAFF	TGTGCCAGCTCACCAGAACAGGGGAACACTGAAGCTTTCTTT
TRBJ1-3	TRBV12-3/TRBV12-4	TRBD1	few	CASRPDRGVGNTIYF	TGTGCCAGCAGGCCTGACAGGGGAGTTGGAAACACCATATATTTT
TRBJ2-1	TRBV24-1	TRBD2	NA	CATSDTLSPSGRFNEQFF	TGTGCCACCAGTGACACCCTCTCCCCTAGCGGGAGATTTAATGAGCAGTTCTTC
TRBJ1-2	TRBV9	TRBD1	NA	CASSARDRVHGYTF	TGTGCCAGCAGCGCCCGGGACAGGGTCCATGGCTACACCTTC
TRBJ1-5	TRBV28	TRBD1	many	CASSLITQGGNQPQHF	TGTGCCAGCAGTTTAATAACACAGGGGGGAAATCAGCCCCAGCATTTT
TRBJ2-1	TRBV2	TRBD2	few	CASSGAGGPGNEQFF	TGTGCCAGCAGCGGAGCGGGAGGGCCGGGTAATGAGCAGTTCTTC
TRBJ1-4	TRBV5-1	NA	many	CASSLGVGEKLFF	TGCGCCAGCAGCTTGGGTGTCGGTGAAAAACTGTTTTTT
TRBJ2-6	TRBV27	NA	NA	CASSSRPRGSGANVLTF	TGTGCCAGCAGTTCACGGCCTAGGGGGTCTGGGGCCAACGTCCTGACTTTC